The T cell receptor beta chain under discussion was sequenced for a study of blood T cells in healthy people across ages. The authors ran a second PCR of roughly 6 to 12 cycles using a sample-barcoded 5' primer and a J-beta primer mix. TCRdb analysed the 5' RACE reads with MiXCR anew, one entry per CDR3 protein. The sample yields approximately 670,000 distinct CDR3 sequences, around 41% seen once. The authors extracted at least 6 micrograms of total RNA per sample. Points from the study as a whole: Researchers judged that diversity estimates from one million T cells fell short of true values. The long-lived group displayed more naive CD4+ cells, plus higher diversity, than the aged donors did.

The CDR3 length is 11 residues. CDR1 is MNHEY, CDR2 SMNVEV, per germline (reference sequence). About this clonotype: Antigen specificity is unknown. Being one base from a much bigger clone, this may be a read error.

Sample: blood. The receptor's source is a man older than 75 in good health. The genes are TRBV27 and TRBJ2-1; tentatively, D is TRBD2 (5 bases). The CDR3 spells CASKLRTEKFF. In DNA, the CDR3 is TGTGCCAGCAAGTTGAGGACTGAGAAGTTCTTC.